Sequencing of this T cell receptor beta chain was carried out in a study of shared clonotypes between healthy human individuals. Source study methods: Sequence data from immunoSEQ were junction-only and lacked quality scores; consequently, filtering differed. Sequenced by immunoSEQ multiplex PCR; TCRdb stores in-frame clones only, minus some. The D gene and trimming were derived from the DNA, and the V and J assignments and clone size from that table. The sample shows around 2.1 million clones, 90% to 95% of them seen only once. CD45RO negativity and positive selection for CCR7 defined naive CD8 cells, a population that excluded terminally differentiated effector memory CD45RA+ cells. Trimming cost V 2 bases and J 9 bases, with 14 bases left between them. The CDR3 length is 13 residues. In germline, CDR1 is MDHEN, CDR2 SYDVKM.

This chain joins TRBV28 and TRBJ2-7; D is possibly TRBD1 (6 bases). The sequenced material came from naive CD8+ T cells from PBMCs. This TCR derives from a man between 18 and 29 years old in good health. Some clones in this sample may be carry-over from other donors' samples. The CDR3 DNA follows: TGTGCCAGCAGTTTAGCCGTTTTGGACAGGCAGTACTTC. Protein: CASSLAVLDRQYF.